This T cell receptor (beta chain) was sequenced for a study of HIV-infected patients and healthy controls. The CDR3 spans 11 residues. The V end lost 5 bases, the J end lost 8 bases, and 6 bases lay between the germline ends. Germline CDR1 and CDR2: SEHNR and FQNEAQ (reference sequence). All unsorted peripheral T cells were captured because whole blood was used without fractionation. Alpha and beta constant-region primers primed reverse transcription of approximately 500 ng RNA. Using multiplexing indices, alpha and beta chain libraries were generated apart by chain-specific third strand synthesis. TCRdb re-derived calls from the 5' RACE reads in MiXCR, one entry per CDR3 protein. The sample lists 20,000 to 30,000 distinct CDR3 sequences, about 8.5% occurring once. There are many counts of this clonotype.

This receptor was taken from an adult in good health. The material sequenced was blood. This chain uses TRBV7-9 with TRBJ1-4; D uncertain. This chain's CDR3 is CASSNVEKLFF. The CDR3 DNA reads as TGTGCCAGCAGCAATGTGGAAAAACTGTTTTTT.